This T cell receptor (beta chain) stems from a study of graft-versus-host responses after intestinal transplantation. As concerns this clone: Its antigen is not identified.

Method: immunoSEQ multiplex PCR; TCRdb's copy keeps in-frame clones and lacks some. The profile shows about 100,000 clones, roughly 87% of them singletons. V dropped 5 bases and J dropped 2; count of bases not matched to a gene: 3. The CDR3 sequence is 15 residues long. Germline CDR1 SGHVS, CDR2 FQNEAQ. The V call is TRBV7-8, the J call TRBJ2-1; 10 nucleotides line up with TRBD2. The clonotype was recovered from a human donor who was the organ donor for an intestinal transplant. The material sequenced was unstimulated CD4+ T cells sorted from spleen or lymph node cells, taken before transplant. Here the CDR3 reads CASSITSGAYNEQFF. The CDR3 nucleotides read TGTGCCAGCAGCATCACTAGCGGGGCCTACAATGAGCAGTTCTTC.